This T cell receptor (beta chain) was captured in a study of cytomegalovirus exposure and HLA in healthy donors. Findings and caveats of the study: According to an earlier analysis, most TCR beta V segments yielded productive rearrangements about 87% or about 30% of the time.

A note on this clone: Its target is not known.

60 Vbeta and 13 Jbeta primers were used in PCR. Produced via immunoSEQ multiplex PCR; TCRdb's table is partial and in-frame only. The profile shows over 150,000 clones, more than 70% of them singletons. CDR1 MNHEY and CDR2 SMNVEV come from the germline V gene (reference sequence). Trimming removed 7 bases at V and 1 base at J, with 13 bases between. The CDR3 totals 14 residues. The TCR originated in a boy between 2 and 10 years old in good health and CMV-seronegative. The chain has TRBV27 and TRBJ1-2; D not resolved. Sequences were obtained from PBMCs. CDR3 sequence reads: CASNPSRSNYGYTF. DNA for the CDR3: TGTGCCAGCAACCCTTCGCGGAGTAACTATGGCTACACCTTC.